These 26 T cell receptor beta chains came from one sample sequenced in a study of blood T cell repertoires in COVID-19. Repertoires were generated with immunoSEQ multiplex PCR, while TCRdb's copy carries only in-frame clones and drops some. Among over 200,000 clones listed, roughly 80% were seen once. Sequencing was performed on peripheral blood. These receptors came from a human donor in a cohort sampled during active COVID-19.

CDR3 loop: CASSWGQRIVTYEQYF. The CDR3 nucleotides read TGTGCCAGCAGTTGGGGGCAGCGAATCGTGACCTACGAGCAGTACTTC. The V and J genes are TRBV6-2 or TRBV6-3 and TRBJ2-7; D possibly corresponds to TRBD1 (6 bases). The CDR3 loop spans 16 amino acids. Trimming removed 4 bases from V and 2 bases from J, with 18 bases in between. Germline V lookup: CDR1 MNHEY, CDR2 SVGEGT.

The CDR3 here is CASSWGQNTEAFF. The CDR3 bases are TGTGCCAGTAGTTGGGGACAAAACACTGAAGCTTTCTTT. The V and J genes are TRBV19 and TRBJ1-1; D perhaps matches TRBD1 (6 bases). With 5 bases removed from V and 2 bases from J, the gap between germline ends came to 9 bases. This CDR3 has 13 amino acids. Looked up from germline, CDR1 is LNHDA and CDR2 is SQIVND (reference sequence). Together with reference TRBV19 and TRBJ1-1, the CDR3 gives the full variable domain: DGGITQSPKYLFRKEGQNVTLSCEQNLNHDAMYWYRQDPGQGLRLIYYSQIVNDFQKGDIAEGYSVSREKKESFPLTVTSAQKNPTAFYLCASSWGQNTEAFFGQGTRLTVV.

The chain carries TRBV5-1 and TRBJ2-3; 7 bases map to TRBD1. Trimming cost V 4 bases and J 7 bases; bases outside gene matches: 12. The CDR3 sequence is 15 residues long. Germline lookup yields CDR1 SGHRS and CDR2 YFSETQ. CDR3 bases: TGCGCCAGCAGCGCCGGGGCAGGGGGACGGAATACGCAGTATTTT. This codes for CASSAGAGGRNTQYF.

J is TRBJ2-7 and V is TRBV27, with 8 bases lining up with TRBD2. Germline CDR1 and CDR2: MNHEY and SMNVEV (reference sequence). The length of the CDR3 is 13 residues. Unmatched junction bases numbered 4, after V lost 6 bases and J lost 3 bases. The CDR3, as DNA: TGTGCCAGCAGATTTAGCGGGAACTACGAGCAGTACTTC. Translating it yields CASRFSGNYEQYF.

A single count supports this clone. This chain links TRBV1 with TRBJ2-5; the table's D call, TRBD2, has no DNA check behind it. TRBV1 is recorded as a pseudogene. This CDR3 comprises 17 residues. The CDR3 DNA sequence: TGCACCAGCAGCCAAAATAGACTAGCGGGGAACAAAGAGACCCAGTACTTC. It is translated as CTSSQNRLAGNKETQYF.

The genes are TRBV24-1 and TRBJ2-2; D remains unclear. V was pared by 4 bases and J by 2 bases, with 4 bases between. Germline V lookup: CDR1 KGHDR, CDR2 SFDVKD. CDR3 length: 13 amino acids. The CDR3: CATSDGNTGELFF. CDR3 bases: TGTGCCACCAGTGACGGTAACACCGGGGAGCTGTTTTTT.

This clone was seen more than once but under ten times. This chain connects TRBV28 to TRBJ2-1; a possible D gene is TRBD2 (5 bases). Germline V lookup: CDR1 MDHEN, CDR2 SYDVKM. V was cut by 7 bases and J by 2 bases, with 9 bases left in between. The CDR3 sequence is 13 residues long. CDR3 coding DNA: TGTGCCAGCACCCTGAGGGCCTACAATGAGCAGTTCTTC. Protein: CASTLRAYNEQFF.

This clone was recorded at least ten times. The chain uses TRBV10-3 and TRBJ2-1; 10 bases are shared with TRBD2. V lost 3 bases and J lost 4; bases outside the gene matches: 0. The CDR3 covers 14 residues. Germline V gives CDR1 ENHRY, CDR2 SYGVKD. The CDR3 coding sequence is TGTGCCATCAGTGAACTAGCGGGGTACAATGAGCAGTTCTTC. Translated, it gives CAISELAGYNEQFF.

The chain links TRBV13 to TRBJ2-7, with TRBD2 identical over 9 bases. The CDR3 covers 16 residues. Germline-derived CDR1 and CDR2 are PRHDT and FYEKMQ (reference sequence). The J segment lost 7 bases and the V segment lost 4 bases, leaving 14 bases of the junction unmatched. CDR3 region: CASSSPNSGSGGEQYF. In DNA, the CDR3 is TGTGCCAGCAGCTCACCAAATAGCGGGAGCGGGGGAGAGCAGTACTTC.

The chain is built from TRBV6-5 and TRBJ2-4; the match to TRBD2 covers 13 bases. Germline V gene sequence: CDR1 MNHEY, CDR2 SVGAGI. Germline trimming cut 5 bases from V and 8 bases from J; bases unmatched to any gene: 6. The CDR3 is 15 residues long. The CDR3 bases are TGTGCCAGCAGTATTGGACTAGCGGGAGCCCACATTCAGTACTTC. This encodes CASSIGLAGAHIQYF.

V usage is TRBV28 and J usage is TRBJ1-1; 10 bases align to TRBD1. Germline V CDR1 and CDR2: MDHEN, SYDVKM. The junction had 4 bases not matched to a gene; V was cut back by 7 bases and J by 2 bases. The CDR3 spans 14 residues. CDR3 DNA: TGTGCCAGCACCCGGGACAGGGGAAACACTGAAGCTTTCTTT. It codes for CASTRDRGNTEAFF.

The chain couples TRBV5-1 to TRBJ1-1; perhaps TRBD1 as D (6 bases). Trimming shortened V by 0 bases and J by 4 bases, and 13 bases separated the two germline ends. The CDR3 has 15 residues. Germline V gene sequence: CDR1 SGHRS, CDR2 YFSETQ. The CDR3 spells CASSLVAGAGTEAFF. The CDR3 DNA follows: TGCGCCAGCAGCTTGGTTGCGGGGGCGGGCACTGAAGCTTTCTTT.

V gene TRBV18 combines with J gene TRBJ2-7; perhaps TRBD1 as D (5 bases). The CDR3 length is 13 residues. Germline lookup yields CDR1 KGHSH and CDR2 LQKENI. The germline V and J ends were trimmed by 2 bases and 6 bases, with 11 bases remaining between them. The CDR3 spells CASSPGARAEQYF. CDR3 nucleotide sequence: TGTGCCAGCTCACCAGGAGCCAGGGCCGAGCAGTACTTC.

The chain uses TRBV18 and TRBJ2-7, with D perhaps TRBD1 (6 bases). The CDR3 covers 15 residues. CDR1 is KGHSH and CDR2 is LQKENI in the germline V gene. Trimming stripped 6 bases from V and 7 bases from J, with 22 bases between. CDR3 nucleotides: TGTGCCAGCTCGCCTCTAGGACAGACGCCGGGGGAGCAGTACTTC. Translating gives CASSPLGQTPGEQYF. Together with reference TRBV18 and TRBJ2-7, the CDR3 gives the full variable domain: NAGVMQNPRHLVRRRGQEARLRCSPMKGHSHVYWYRQLPEEGLKFMVYLQKENIIDESGMPKERFSAEFPKEGPSILRIQQVVRGDSAAYFCASSPLGQTPGEQYFGPGTRLTVT.

The V gene is TRBV7-8, the J gene TRBJ1-1; D is ambiguous. Trimming took 1 base from V and 9 from J, leaving 12 bases between them. Germline values: CDR1 SGHVS, CDR2 FQNEAQ. CDR3 length: 13 residues. As DNA, the CDR3 is TGTGCCAGCAGCTTAGGGGTAGCACAACAAGCTTTCTTT. It yields the protein CASSLGVAQQAFF.

The genes are TRBV5-1 and TRBJ2-2, with D perhaps matching TRBD1 (5 bases). Trimming shortened V by 0 bases and J by 5 bases, and 11 bases separated the two germline ends. The CDR3 runs to 15 residues. CDR1 is SGHRS, CDR2 YFSETQ, per germline. CDR3 loop: CASSLVGAGTGELFF. CDR3 nucleotide sequence: TGCGCCAGCAGCTTGGTTGGGGCAGGGACCGGGGAGCTGTTTTTT.

The V and J genes are TRBV7-3 and TRBJ1-3; 8 bases fit TRBD1. The CDR3 contains 15 residues. CDR1 and CDR2 from the germline V gene are SGHTA and FQGTGA. V gave up 4 bases and J gave up 2 bases; unmatched junction bases: 4. This CDR3 reads CASSSLTGAGNTIYF. The CDR3 nucleotides are TGTGCCAGCAGCTCATTGACAGGGGCTGGAAACACCATATATTTT.

The V and J genes are TRBV6-5 and TRBJ2-7; 14 bases line up with TRBD2. CDR1 is MNHEY and CDR2 is SVGAGI in the germline V gene. The CDR3 covers 15 residues. V was pared by 4 bases and J by 6 bases, with 5 bases of the junction left unmatched. As DNA, the CDR3 is TGTGCCAGCAGTTCCCCCGGACTAGCGGGAGGCGAGCAGTACTTC. This encodes CASSSPGLAGGEQYF.

This chain connects TRBV3-1 (or the pseudogene TRBV3-2) to TRBJ1-1; possibly TRBD1 for D (6 bases). The CDR3 loop spans 12 amino acids. Trimming cost V 7 bases and J 11 bases, with 17 bases left between them. Germline-derived CDR1 and CDR2 are LGHDT and YNNKEL (reference sequence). The CDR3 bases are TGTGCCAGCACCCCGCGGGGAGGGGGGGCTTTCTTT. Encoded protein: CASTPRGGGAFF.

The J gene is TRBJ2-5, the V gene TRBV4-2; D is possibly TRBD1 (7 bases). Trimming left V 4 bases short and J 2 bases short, with 23 bases between. Germline V gene lookup returns CDR1 LGHNA and CDR2 YNFKEQ. CDR3 length: 18 amino acids. The CDR3 sequence is CASSPGGWQGGQQETQYF. The DNA for the CDR3 is TGTGCCAGCAGCCCCGGTGGCTGGCAGGGGGGCCAACAAGAGACCCAGTACTTC.

J is TRBJ1-3 and V is TRBV7-6; 9 nucleotides agree with TRBD1. V gave up 1 base and J gave up 2 bases; unmatched junction bases: 12. Germline CDR1 is SGHVS and CDR2 is FNYEAQ. The CDR3 runs 19 residues. As DNA, the CDR3 is TGTGCCAGCAGCTTAGTGAGGACAGGGGTTGTAATGGCTGGAAACACCATATATTTT. Translating gives CASSLVRTGVVMAGNTIYF.

This chain uses TRBV28 with TRBJ1-5; the match to TRBD1 covers 8 bases. The junction had 10 bases not matched to a gene; V was cut back by 5 bases and J by 7 bases. CDR1 is MDHEN, CDR2 SYDVKM, per germline. CDR3 length equals 15 residues. CDR3 sequence (DNA): TGTGCCAGCAGTGAACTGGGACAGGATCACCAGCCCCAGCATTTT. Its protein is CASSELGQDHQPQHF. Complete variable domain (other parts from reference TRBV28 and TRBJ1-5): DVKVTQSSRYLVKRTGEKVFLECVQDMDHENMFWYRQDPGLGLRLIYFSYDVKMKEKGDIPEGYSVSREKKERFSLILESASTNQTSMYLCASSELGQDHQPQHFGDGTRLSIL.

This clone has just one count. J is TRBJ2-6 and V is TRBV10-2; D gene ambiguous. Trimming stripped 3 bases from V and 0 bases from J, with 9 bases between. CDR1 and CDR2 from the germline V gene are WSHSY and SAAADI. There are 16 residues in the CDR3. The CDR3 DNA reads as TGCGCCAGCAGTGAAGTACTGAACTCTGGGGCCAACGTCCTGACTTTC. Its translation: CASSEVLNSGANVLTF.

V gene TRBV30 combines with J gene TRBJ2-7; 7 nucleotides align to TRBD1. Unmatched junction bases numbered 8, after V lost 6 bases and J lost 0 bases. The CDR3 extends over 14 amino acids. Germline V gene lookup returns CDR1 GTSNPN and CDR2 SVGIG (reference sequence). The CDR3 DNA reads as TGTGCCTGTTCTCGGGACAGCGGCTCCTACGAGCAGTACTTC. Translating it yields CACSRDSGSYEQYF.

The chain has TRBV27 and TRBJ2-1, with 7 bases matching TRBD2. Trimming cost V 0 bases and J 8 bases; bases outside gene matches: 10. CDR1 and CDR2 (germline): MNHEY, SMNVEV (reference sequence). The CDR3 sequence is 16 residues long. DNA for the CDR3: TGTGCCAGCAGTTTATCGGGCGGGAGTTCTTTCGATGAGCAGTTCTTC. Amino acid sequence: CASSLSGGSSFDEQFF.

V is TRBV7-7 and J is TRBJ2-1, with TRBD2 identical over 7 bases. The junction had 14 bases not matched to a gene; V was cut back by 5 bases and J by 7 bases. Looked up from germline, CDR1 is SSHAT and CDR2 is FNYEAQ (reference sequence). The CDR3 length is 16 residues. CDR3 amino acids: CASSPRSGLGGNEQFF. Here the CDR3 DNA reads TGTGCCAGCAGCCCCCGTAGCGGGCTGGGGGGAAATGAGCAGTTCTTC.